This TCR beta chain was recovered during a study of graft-versus-host responses after intestinal transplantation. In the study overall: Every recipient had anti-thymocyte globulin induction and around three years of tacrolimus plus steroids. Notes on the study in general: Clonal ratios of graft-versus-host to host-versus-graft in allografts were high for patients exhibiting graft-donor T cell macrochimerism. Peak GvH clone levels in circulation were associated with early post-transplant HvG declines.

The data were produced by immunoSEQ multiplex PCR, yet TCRdb's version contains in-frame clones alone and is incomplete. Altogether about 37,000 clones are present, 87% being singletons, with the ten largest covering about a sixth. Intraepithelial and lamina propria lymphocytes were freed from processed graft tissue. This clone showed up just a few times. The antigen is undetermined. Sequencing was performed on ileum tissue, taken roughly 200 days after intestinal transplant. The receptor comes from a human patient who received an intestinal transplant, so some T cells may come from the graft donor.

CDR3 amino acids: CASSWIAGFGLPNEKLFF. In DNA, the CDR3 is TGTGCCAGCAGCTGGATAGCAGGGTTTGGCCTCCCTAATGAAAAACTGTTTTTT. V gene TRBV11-2 combines with J gene TRBJ1-4, with a possible D match to TRBD1 (5 bases). V lost 4 bases and J 3 bases, leaving 21 bases between the germline ends. Per germline, CDR1 SGHAT and CDR2 FQNNGV. There are 18 residues in the CDR3.